One sample yielded the 5 T cell receptor beta chains listed below, sequenced in a study of T cell changes during pregnancy in multiple sclerosis. The protocol was immunoSEQ multiplex PCR, while the TCRdb copy is restricted to in-frame clones and leaves out a portion. The sample has approximately 51,000 clones, roughly 94% seen once. Source: CD4+ T cells from peripheral blood mononuclear cells, taken in the second trimester of pregnancy. These receptors were taken from a female donor with multiple sclerosis, enrolled in a pregnancy study.

This rearrangement joins TRBV2 to TRBJ2-2; TRBD1 agrees at 8 bases. This CDR3 has 15 residues. Germline CDR1 and CDR2: SNHLY and FYNNEI. V shed 6 bases, J shed 6 bases, and the junction held 9 bases outside the gene matches. CDR3 in amino acids: CASRGRGRLPGELFF. The DNA for the CDR3 is TGTGCCAGCAGAGGCAGGGGGCGCCTTCCCGGGGAGCTGTTTTTT.

The rearrangement links TRBV18 to TRBJ1-1; D is uncertain. Germline loops: CDR1 KGHSH, CDR2 LQKENI. The CDR3 runs to 13 residues. Trimming left V 5 bases short and J 0 bases short, with 7 bases between. The CDR3 here is CASSVSMNTEAFF. Here the CDR3 DNA reads TGTGCCAGCTCAGTGTCCATGAACACTGAAGCTTTCTTT.

This clone showed up just a few times. This chain joins TRBV7-9 and TRBJ1-4; 9 nucleotides agree with TRBD1. The trim removed 5 bases at V and 7 bases at J, leaving 8 bases unmatched. The CDR3 spans 15 residues. Germline loops: CDR1 SEHNR, CDR2 FQNEAQ (reference sequence). The CDR3 DNA sequence: TGTGCCAGCAGCCAGGACAGGGGAGGGGGTGAAAAACTGTTTTTT. Its protein product is CASSQDRGGGEKLFF.

The genes are TRBV5-6 and TRBJ1-2; 9 bases agree with TRBD1. The trim removed 6 bases at V and 8 bases at J, leaving 8 bases unmatched. CDR1 and CDR2 (germline): SGHDT, YYEEEE. The CDR3 sequence is 13 residues long. The CDR3 spells CASTPQGARGYTF. CDR3 bases: TGTGCCAGCACCCCACAGGGGGCAAGAGGCTACACCTTC.

CDR3 in amino acids: CASRASAGEQFF. The CDR3 region has the DNA TGTGCCAGCAGGGCCTCAGCAGGTGAGCAGTTCTTC. The rearrangement links TRBV9 to TRBJ2-1; no firm D call. V lost 5 bases and J 9 bases, leaving 12 bases between the germline ends. There are 12 residues in the CDR3. Germline assignment: CDR1 SGDLS and CDR2 YYNGEE.